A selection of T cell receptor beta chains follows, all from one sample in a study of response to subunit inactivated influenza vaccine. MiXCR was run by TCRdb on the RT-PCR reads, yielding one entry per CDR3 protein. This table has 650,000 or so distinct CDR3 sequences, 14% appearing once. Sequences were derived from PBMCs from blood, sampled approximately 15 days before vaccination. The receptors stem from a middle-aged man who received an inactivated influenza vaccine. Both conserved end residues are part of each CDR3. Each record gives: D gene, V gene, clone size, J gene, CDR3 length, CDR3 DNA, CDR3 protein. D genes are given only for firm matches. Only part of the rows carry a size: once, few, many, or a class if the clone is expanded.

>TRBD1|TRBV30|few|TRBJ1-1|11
TGTGCCTGGATAGGGGGCGTTGAAGCTTTCTTT
CAWIGGVEAFF
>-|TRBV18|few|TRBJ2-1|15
TGTGCCAGCTCAATCGGGACTTACTCCTACAATGAGCAGTTCTTC
CASSIGTYSYNEQFF
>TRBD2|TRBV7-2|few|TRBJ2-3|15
TGTGCCAGCAGGAAACTAGCGGCTAGCACAGATACGCAGTATTTT
CASRKLAASTDTQYF
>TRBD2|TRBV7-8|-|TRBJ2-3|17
TGTGCCAGCAGCCTAACCAGACTAGCAGTTCGCACAGATACGCAGTATTTT
CASSLTRLAVRTDTQYF
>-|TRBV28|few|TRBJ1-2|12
TGTGCCATCAACGGTCTTAACTATGGCTACACCTTC
CAINGLNYGYTF
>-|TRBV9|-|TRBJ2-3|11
TGTGCCAGCAGCTACATGGATACGCAGTATTTT
CASSYMDTQYF
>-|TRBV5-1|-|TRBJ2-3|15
TGCGCCAGCAGCAACGGAGGCTATAGCACAGATACGCAGTATTTT
CASSNGGYSTDTQYF
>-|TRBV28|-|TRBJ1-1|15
TGTGCCAGCAGTTCTTCCAGGGGCCGCCTAAGTGGGGCTTTCTTT
CASSSSRGRLSGAFF
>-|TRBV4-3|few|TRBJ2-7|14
TGCGCCAGCAGCCAAGGTGTAGCTCAGTACGAGCAGTACTTC
CASSQGVAQYEQYF
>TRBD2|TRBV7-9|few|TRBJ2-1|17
TGTGCCAGCAGCTTAGCGATCGGACTAGCGGGATGGAATGAGCAGTTCTTC
CASSLAIGLAGWNEQFF
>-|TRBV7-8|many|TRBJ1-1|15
TGTGCCAGCAGAACACCTAGGGGAAGTAGCACTGAAGCTTTCTTT
CASRTPRGSSTEAFF
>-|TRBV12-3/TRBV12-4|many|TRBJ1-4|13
TGTGCCAGCGCGGTGGGACCGCAGGAAAAACTGTTTTTT
CASAVGPQEKLFF